What follows are 25 T cell receptor beta chains derived from one specimen sequenced in a study of PD-L1 blockade in urothelial cancer (dated by TCRdb to 2016 to 2017). The method behind the library was the immunoSEQ multiplex PCR assay. Imported from immuneACCESS, the table was reduced by TCRdb to in-frame sequences with V and J called. These copies leave out some clones; in studies compared against another copy, an unresolved V gene accounts for under half, and the cause of the remainder is not known. This sample comprises about 95,000 clones, around 87% of them detected only once. Jointly, the top ten make up roughly 2% of the sample. This sample's time point label indicates: pretreatment peripheral blood. Source: PBMCs, taken around atezolizumab (anti-PD-L1) treatment. These TCRs come from a man in his 60s with urothelial cancer.

The V call is TRBV7-2, the J call TRBJ2-2; D is perhaps TRBD2 (6 bases). The V gene lost 4 bases and the J gene lost 4 bases, with 13 bases spanning the gap. The CDR3 covers 15 residues. Germline V lookup: CDR1 SGHTA, CDR2 FQGNSA. The CDR3 spells CASSWGPGATGELFF. In nucleotides, the CDR3 is TGTGCCAGCAGCTGGGGACCGGGAGCCACCGGGGAGCTGTTTTTT.

This clone has only one observation. This chain joins TRBV7-6 and TRBJ2-5, with 13 bases fitting TRBD2. Germline assignment: CDR1 SGHVS and CDR2 FNYEAQ. The V gene end was trimmed by 3 bases and the J gene end by 2 bases; junction bases not matched to a gene: 3. This CDR3 region has 16 residues. DNA for the CDR3: TGTGCCAGCAGCTTCACTAGCGGGGGGGGTCAAGAGACCCAGTACTTC. Its translation: CASSFTSGGGQETQYF.

The chain uses TRBV11-3 and TRBJ2-1; TRBD2 aligns across 11 bases. The germline gives CDR1 SGHNT, CDR2 YENEEA. J lost 4 bases, V lost 6 bases, and 8 bases had no gene match. The length of the CDR3 is 16 residues. The CDR3 here is CASSLVLAGGYNEQFF. CDR3 DNA sequence: TGTGCCAGCAGTTTGGTCCTAGCGGGGGGTTACAATGAGCAGTTCTTC. Combining the CDR3 with reference TRBV11-3 and TRBJ2-1 gives the whole variable domain EAGVVQSPRYKIIEKKQPVAFWCNPISGHNTLYWYLQNLGQGPELLIRYENEEAVDDSQLPKDRFSAERLKGVDSTLKIQPAELGDSAVYLCASSLVLAGGYNEQFFGPGTRLTVL.

With respect to this clone: Compared with germline, one end of the junction differs, possibly owing to a read error. CDR3 sequence reads: CASSYRGTGPETQYF. CDR3 sequence (DNA): TGTGCTAGCAGTTATAGAGGGACAGGGCCAGAGACCCAGTACTTC. The chain couples TRBV7-7 to TRBJ2-5, with 9 bases lining up with TRBD1. CDR3 length: 15 amino acids. CDR1 and CDR2 (germline): SSHAT, FNYEAQ (reference sequence).

This rearrangement joins TRBV4-1 to TRBJ1-1; a possible D gene is TRBD1 (5 bases). CDR1 is MGHRA, CDR2 YSYEKL, per germline. This CDR3 is 16 amino acids long. V lost 1 base to trimming and J lost 2 bases, with 14 bases between them. This chain's CDR3 is CASSQGITGPNTEAFF. CDR3 DNA: TGCGCCAGCAGCCAAGGTATCACAGGACCCAACACTGAAGCTTTCTTT.

The rearrangement links TRBV19 to TRBJ2-3, with a possible D match to TRBD1 (7 bases). V was shortened by 3 bases and J by 7 bases, with 11 bases between the two germline ends. The germline V gene encodes CDR1 LNHDA and CDR2 SQIVND (reference sequence). This CDR3 region has 13 residues. The CDR3 loop is CASSMEGAYTQYF. DNA of the CDR3: TGTGCCAGTAGTATGGAGGGGGCCTATACGCAGTATTTT. The complete variable domain, with remaining parts taken from reference TRBV19 and TRBJ2-3, reads DGGITQSPKYLFRKEGQNVTLSCEQNLNHDAMYWYRQDPGQGLRLIYYSQIVNDFQKGDIAEGYSVSREKKESFPLTVTSAQKNPTAFYLCASSMEGAYTQYFGPGTRLTVL.

V gene TRBV11-3 combines with J gene TRBJ2-1, with D possibly being TRBD1 (5 bases). This CDR3 comprises 13 residues. Looked up from germline, CDR1 is SGHNT and CDR2 is YENEEA. Deletions cut 3 bases from V and 5 bases from J, with 8 bases between. The DNA for the CDR3 is TGTGCCAGCAGCTTGGGGCGGCACAATGAGCAGTTCTTC. Protein sequence: CASSLGRHNEQFF.

This sequence joins TRBV9 and TRBJ2-2; 8 bases are shared with TRBD2. V shed 4 bases and J 7 bases; nucleotides not matched to a gene: 6. Germline values: CDR1 SGDLS, CDR2 YYNGEE. The CDR3 length is 14 residues. CDR3 amino acids: CASSSGRGDGELFF. CDR3 in DNA: TGTGCCAGCAGCTCCGGGCGGGGGGACGGGGAGCTGTTTTTT. Full variable domain (outside the CDR3, taken from reference TRBV9 and TRBJ2-2): DSGVTQTPKHLITATGQRVTLRCSPRSGDLSVYWYQQSLDQGLQFLIQYYNGEERAKGNILERFSAQQFPDLHSELNLSSLELGDSALYFCASSSGRGDGELFFGEGSRLTVL.

DNA for the CDR3: TGTGCCAGCAGTTTGCCCACCACAGGGGGGATTAATGAAAAACTGTTTTTT. Its protein product is CASSLPTTGGINEKLFF. V usage is TRBV28 and J usage is TRBJ1-4; 8 nucleotides agree with TRBD1. This CDR3 is built from 17 residues. V lost 3 bases and J lost 4; bases outside the gene matches: 10. Germline V gene lookup returns CDR1 MDHEN and CDR2 SYDVKM.

This chain joins TRBV7-3 and TRBJ2-2; 8 nucleotides match TRBD2. This CDR3 region has 15 residues. V gave up 3 bases and J gave up 1 base; unmatched junction bases: 1. Germline V lookup: CDR1 SGHTA, CDR2 FQGTGA. The CDR3 DNA sequence: TGTGCCAGCAGCTTTAGCGGGGTGAACACCGGGGAGCTGTTTTTT. It encodes CASSFSGVNTGELFF. The full variable domain, completed using reference TRBV7-3 and TRBJ2-2, is GAGVSQTPSNKVTEKGKYVELRCDPISGHTALYWYRQSLGQGPEFLIYFQGTGAADDSGLPNDRFFAVRPEGSVSTLKIQRTERGDSAVYLCASSFSGVNTGELFFGEGSRLTVL.

The rearrangement uses TRBV6-1 and TRBJ2-3; TRBD1 matches at 8 bases. Germline trimming cut 5 bases from V and 1 base from J; bases unmatched to any gene: 5. The CDR3 runs 15 residues. Germline CDR1 MNHNS, CDR2 SASEGT. DNA for the CDR3: TGTGCCAGCAGTCAACCGGGACAGGGCACAGATACGCAGTATTTT. This encodes CASSQPGQGTDTQYF.

The rearrangement links TRBV9 to TRBJ1-3, with D possibly being TRBD1 (5 bases). CDR1 and CDR2 (germline): SGDLS, YYNGEE. V lost 2 bases and J lost 0, with 21 bases in between. This CDR3 contains 19 residues. DNA of the CDR3: TGTGCCAGCAGCGTCGGCTCCGGGACTATGGCCTTCTCTGGAAACACCATATATTTT. It specifies CASSVGSGTMAFSGNTIYF.

The chain links TRBV6-1 to TRBJ2-7; TRBD2 agrees at 10 bases. In germline, CDR1 is MNHNS, CDR2 SASEGT. V was pared by 4 bases and J by 0 bases, with 6 bases of the junction left unmatched. This CDR3 region has 16 residues. The CDR3 here is CASSAFSSGSSYEQYF. The CDR3 DNA reads as TGTGCCAGCAGTGCCTTTTCTAGCGGGAGCTCCTACGAGCAGTACTTC.

The gene calls are TRBV9 and TRBJ2-1, with unresolved D. The CDR3 is made up of 12 amino acids. Germline values: CDR1 SGDLS, CDR2 YYNGEE. The V end was cut by 2 bases, the J end by 4 bases, with 4 bases between. CDR3 bases: TGTGCCAGCAGCGTCAATTACAATGAGCAGTTCTTC. Amino acid sequence: CASSVNYNEQFF. Looking up the rest from reference TRBV9 and TRBJ2-1 gives the full variable domain: DSGVTQTPKHLITATGQRVTLRCSPRSGDLSVYWYQQSLDQGLQFLIQYYNGEERAKGNILERFSAQQFPDLHSELNLSSLELGDSALYFCASSVNYNEQFFGPGTRLTVL.

The J gene is TRBJ2-1, the V gene TRBV14; 7 bases fit TRBD1. Germline V gives CDR1 SGHDN, CDR2 FVKESK. The CDR3 has 17 residues. The V gene end was trimmed by 1 base and the J gene end by 5 bases; junction bases not matched to a gene: 11. CDR3 bases: TGTGCCAGCAGCCAAGGGCTCGGGACAGTGCTTCACAATGAGCAGTTCTTC. This sequence encodes CASSQGLGTVLHNEQFF.

The rearrangement joins TRBV11-2 to TRBJ1-6; possibly TRBD1 for D (6 bases). The CDR3 is made up of 16 amino acids. Germline values: CDR1 SGHAT, CDR2 FQNNGV. With 5 bases removed from V and 8 bases from J, the gap between germline ends came to 19 bases. The CDR3 DNA reads as TGTGCCAGCAGCGAAGGGGGGAGGGGAGGGGATTCACCCCTCCACTTT. It translates to CASSEGGRGGDSPLHF.

This clone has just a few counts. This sample also contains other DNA sequences that code for the same CDR3. The chain's CDR3 is CASSPTGYEQYF. The CDR3 DNA sequence: TGTGCCAGCAGCCCGACAGGGTACGAGCAGTACTTC. The chain employs TRBV7-9 and TRBJ2-7; 7 bases are a match to TRBD1. Germline-derived CDR1 and CDR2 are SEHNR and FQNEAQ (reference sequence). The CDR3 has 12 amino acids. The V and J ends lost 5 bases and 4 bases, in that order; junction bases with no gene match: 2.

V usage is TRBV7-8 and J usage is TRBJ1-3; the D is unclear. From germline, CDR1 is SGHVS and CDR2 FQNEAQ. The CDR3 length is 16 residues. Trimming stripped 1 base from V and 0 bases from J, with 10 bases between. The CDR3 sequence is CASSLGAGSSGNTIYF. The CDR3 region has the DNA TGTGCCAGCAGCTTAGGGGCGGGTAGCTCTGGAAACACCATATATTTT.

This clone is termed medium-sized (0.01 to 0.1%). This rearrangement joins TRBV4-1 to TRBJ1-4; D remains unclear. Trimming cost V 0 bases and J 8 bases, with 10 bases left between them. CDR3 length equals 14 residues. Germline CDR1 MGHRA, CDR2 YSYEKL. CDR3 residues: CASSQDPGGEKLFF. The CDR3 region has the DNA TGCGCCAGCAGCCAAGATCCCGGCGGGGAAAAACTGTTTTTT.

The J gene is TRBJ2-3, the V gene TRBV5-4, with 11 positions matching TRBD2. J gave up 5 bases and V 0 bases, and 11 bases lay outside the gene matches. The CDR3 loop spans 18 amino acids. Germline-derived CDR1 and CDR2 are SGHNT and YYREEE (reference sequence). CDR3 nucleotide sequence: TGTGCCAGCAGCTTGGTTGGTAGCGGGGGGGCCGAGGGAGATACGCAGTATTTT. As protein: CASSLVGSGGAEGDTQYF. Based on the CDR3 plus reference TRBV5-4 and TRBJ2-3, the full variable domain is ETGVTQSPTHLIKTRGQQVTLRCSSQSGHNTVSWYQQALGQGPQFIFQYYREEENGRGNFPPRFSGLQFPNYSSELNVNALELDDSALYLCASSLVGSGGAEGDTQYFGPGTRLTVL.

V gene TRBV14 combines with J gene TRBJ2-1; 7 bases match TRBD2. V lost 4 bases, J lost 7 bases, and 10 bases stayed unmatched. Germline V gives CDR1 SGHDN, CDR2 FVKESK. CDR3 size: 15 residues. For the CDR3, the DNA is TGTGCCAGCAGCCCCCGAGGAAGCGGGATAAATGAGCAGTTCTTC. Residues: CASSPRGSGINEQFF.

The gene calls are TRBV9 and TRBJ2-7; a weak D match, TRBD1 (6 bases). This CDR3 region has 14 residues. CDR1 SGDLS and CDR2 YYNGEE come from the germline V gene. Between the trimmed V and J ends, which lost 0 bases and 3 bases, there was a span of 10 bases. Here the CDR3 DNA reads TGTGCCAGCAGCGTAGGGGGGCTAGGCTACGAGCAGTACTTC. It translates to CASSVGGLGYEQYF.

A note on this clone: One junction end disagrees with the germline gene, perhaps due to a read error. This chain links TRBV7-7 with TRBJ2-5, with D perhaps matching TRBD2 (6 bases). The CDR3 is made up of 14 amino acids. CDR1 and CDR2 from the germline V gene are SSHAT and FNYEAQ (reference sequence). CDR3 region: CASSLDAGLGTQYF. CDR3 DNA: TGTGCTAGCAGCTTAGATGCGGGGCTCGGGACCCAGTACTTC. Combining the CDR3 with reference TRBV7-7 and TRBJ2-5 gives the whole variable domain GAGVSQSPRYKVTKRGQDVTLRCDPISSHATLYWYQQALGQGPEFLTYFNYEAQPDKSGLPSDRFSAERPEGSISTLTIQRTEQRDSAMYRCASSLDAGLGTQYFGPGTRLLVL.

V is TRBV6-1 and J is TRBJ2-2, with D possibly matching TRBD1 (6 bases). This CDR3 has 15 residues. Looked up from germline, CDR1 is MNHNS and CDR2 is SASEGT. With 8 bases removed from V and 7 bases from J, the gap between germline ends came to 20 bases. DNA for the CDR3: TGTGCCAGCCGACCAGGGGACATCCCTTTCGGGGAGCTGTTTTTT. This translates into CASRPGDIPFGELFF.

This clone came up a few times. The DNA of the CDR3 is TGTGCCAGCAGCTTCTCCCACGGCGGAGGTCAGCCCCAGCATTTT. Protein product: CASSFSHGGGQPQHF. The chain combines TRBV5-6 with TRBJ1-5; D uncertain. The CDR3 totals 15 residues. Trimming shortened V by 2 bases and J by 6 bases, and 15 bases separated the two germline ends. Germline loops: CDR1 SGHDT, CDR2 YYEEEE. The full variable domain, completed using reference TRBV5-6 and TRBJ1-5, is DAGVTQSPTHLIKTRGQQVTLRCSPKSGHDTVSWYQQALGQGPQFIFQYYEEEERQRGNFPDRFSGHQFPNYSSELNVNALLLGDSALYLCASSFSHGGGQPQHFGDGTRLSIL.